A selection of T cell receptor beta chains follows, all from one sample in a study of radiotherapy plus CTLA-4 blockade in lung cancer. Sequencing was performed with immunoSEQ multiplex PCR; in TCRdb, only in-frame clones are kept and a portion is missing. The sample records about 120,000 clones, about 83% being singletons. Sequenced here: peripheral blood, sampled from a patient treated with radiotherapy plus ipilimumab. Receptors originate from a human donor with non-small cell lung cancer who had a partial response to radiotherapy plus ipilimumab. The CDR3 runs from the conserved cysteine through the conserved F or W. A D gene is named only where the DNA matches it firmly. Clone size is not always given. Where it is, it says once, few, many or a class for expanded clones.

abundance | j_gene | d_gene | v_gene | len | CDR3aa | CDR3nt
. | TRBJ1-1 | . | TRBV19 | 13 | CASSSGVNTEAFF | TGTGCCAGTAGTTCTGGAGTAAACACTGAAGCTTTCTTT
. | TRBJ2-6 | TRBD1 | TRBV7-9 | 19 | CASRGRRDRGPPGANVLTF | TGTGCCAGCAGGGGACGGAGGGACAGGGGGCCCCCCGGGGCCAACGTCCTGACTTTC
. | TRBJ1-6 | TRBD1 | TRBV30 | 14 | CAWSLGQDGSPLHF | TGTGCCTGGAGTCTAGGACAGGACGGTTCACCCCTCCACTTT
. | TRBJ2-1 | TRBD2 | TRBV7-9 | 16 | CASSVQAGAHHNEQFF | TGTGCCAGCAGCGTTCAAGCGGGAGCCCACCACAATGAGCAGTTCTTC
few | TRBJ2-1 | TRBD1 | TRBV30 | 14 | CAWRTVKGGLEQFF | TGTGCCTGGAGGACTGTGAAAGGGGGCCTTGAGCAGTTCTTC
. | TRBJ1-1 | . | TRBV20-1 | 11 | CSARVVFGAFF | TGCAGTGCTAGAGTAGTATTTGGAGCTTTCTTT
. | TRBJ2-3 | TRBD2 | TRBV7-2 | 17 | CASSLNGLASSTDTQYF | TGTGCCAGCAGCTTAAATGGACTAGCGTCTAGCACAGATACGCAGTATTTT
. | TRBJ2-5 | . | TRBV9 | 13 | CASNTGPQETQYF | TGTGCCAGCAACACAGGCCCCCAGGAGACCCAGTACTTC
. | TRBJ2-1 | . | TRBV4-2 | 15 | CASSQVASSYNEQFF | TGTGCCAGCAGCCAAGTCGCTAGCTCCTACAATGAGCAGTTCTTC
. | TRBJ1-3 | . | TRBV28 | 15 | CASSLAGYSGNTIYF | TGTGCCAGCAGTTTAGCGGGTTACTCTGGAAACACCATATATTTT
. | TRBJ1-1 | TRBD1 | TRBV30 | 16 | CAWEKGQGGSKTEAFF | TGTGCCTGGGAGAAAGGGCAGGGGGGCTCCAAGACTGAAGCTTTCTTT
. | TRBJ1-2 | TRBD1 | TRBV7-8 | 12 | CASSSTGEGYTF | TGTGCCAGCAGCTCGACAGGGGAAGGCTACACCTTC
. | TRBJ1-1 | . | TRBV6-5 | 11 | CASRRNTEAFF | TGTGCCAGCAGGAGGAACACTGAAGCTTTCTTT
. | TRBJ1-1 | TRBD1 | TRBV5-1 | 15 | CASSWTGTANTEAFF | TGCGCCAGCAGCTGGACCGGGACAGCGAACACTGAAGCTTTCTTT
once | TRBJ1-6 | . | TRBV6-1 | 14 | CASHKGQTNSPLHF | TGTGCCAGCCACAAGGGACAAACTAATTCACCCCTCCACTTT
. | TRBJ2-1 | TRBD2 | TRBV4-1 | 17 | CASSQERLAGGGNEQFF | TGCGCCAGCAGCCAAGAGAGACTAGCGGGAGGTGGAAATGAGCAGTTCTTC
. | TRBJ1-4 | . | TRBV10-3 | 15 | CAISEKTAANEKLFF | TGTGCCATCAGTGAAAAGACGGCGGCTAATGAAAAACTGTTTTTT
. | TRBJ1-1 | . | TRBV27 | 15 | CASNRDFNQNTEAFF | TGTGCCAGCAACCGGGACTTCAATCAGAACACTGAAGCTTTCTTT
. | TRBJ1-5 | . | TRBV21-1 | 16 | CASSNRTGGNNQPQHF | TGTGCCAGCAGCAATCGGACAGGGGGGAACAATCAGCCCCAGCATTTT
. | TRBJ2-2 | TRBD1 | TRBV5-8 | 15 | CASSPWTGPTGELFF | TGTGCCAGCAGCCCATGGACAGGCCCCACCGGGGAGCTGTTTTTT
. | TRBJ2-1 | TRBD2 | TRBV7-7 | 15 | CASSPAASGRGEQFF | TGTGCTAGCAGCCCAGCGGCTAGCGGGAGGGGTGAGCAGTTCTTC
. | TRBJ2-1 | TRBD1 | TRBV18 | 15 | CASSLDRGSYNEQFF | TGTGCCAGCTCCCTTGACAGGGGCTCCTACAATGAGCAGTTCTTC
. | TRBJ1-5 | TRBD1 | TRBV7-9 | 18 | CASSPGQGGFYSNQPQHF | TGTGCCAGCAGCCCCGGACAGGGGGGGTTTTATAGCAATCAGCCCCAGCATTTT
. | TRBJ1-5 | TRBD1 | TRBV6-5 | 14 | CASSTRTGDQPQHF | TGTGCCAGCAGTACCCGGACAGGGGATCAGCCCCAGCATTTT
. | TRBJ2-2 | TRBD2 | TRBV19 | 18 | CASSLRGSGVSNTGELFF | TGTGCCAGTAGTTTAAGAGGGAGCGGGGTTTCGAACACCGGGGAGCTGTTTTTT
. | TRBJ1-2 | TRBD1 | TRBV29-1 | 12 | CSADRGQYGYTF | TGCAGCGCCGACAGGGGCCAATATGGCTACACCTTC
. | TRBJ2-5 | TRBD2 | TRBV10-3 | 13 | CAISGLAGETQYF | TGTGCCATCAGTGGGCTAGCGGGAGAGACCCAGTACTTC
. | TRBJ1-1 | . | TRBV7-9 | 14 | CASSLFGGDTEAFF | TGTGCCAGCAGCTTATTCGGAGGCGACACTGAAGCTTTCTTT
. | TRBJ2-5 | . | TRBV4-2 | 16 | CASSQDSPPGSETQYF | TGTGCCAGCAGCCAAGATAGCCCGCCTGGATCAGAGACCCAGTACTTC
. | TRBJ1-2 | . | TRBV6-5 | 13 | CATRWGRAYGYTF | TGTGCCACCCGGTGGGGCAGGGCCTATGGCTACACCTTC
. | TRBJ2-5 | TRBD2 | TRBV5-4 | 16 | CASSLTSGSYQETQYF | TGTGCCAGCAGCTTGACTAGCGGGAGCTACCAAGAGACCCAGTACTTC
. | TRBJ2-1 | TRBD2 | TRBV5-1 | 15 | CASSPVAGGQGEQFF | TGCGCCAGCAGCCCCGTAGCGGGAGGGCAGGGAGAGCAGTTCTTC
. | TRBJ2-1 | TRBD2 | TRBV5-1 | 16 | CASSSGLAGSPSEQFF | TGCGCCAGCAGCTCCGGACTAGCGGGATCCCCCTCCGAGCAGTTCTTC
few | TRBJ1-2 | TRBD1 | TRBV19 | 15 | CASSISRTGGDGYTF | TGTGCCAGTAGTATAAGTCGGACAGGGGGCGACGGCTACACCTTC
. | TRBJ2-1 | TRBD2 | TRBV28 | 15 | CASSPPGLAGNEQFF | TGTGCCAGCAGCCCGCCCGGACTAGCGGGAAATGAGCAGTTCTTC
. | TRBJ2-1 | . | TRBV19 | 16 | CASSKGGGPANNEQFF | TGTGCCAGTAGTAAGGGCGGAGGGCCGGCGAACAATGAGCAGTTCTTC